These 2 T cell receptor beta chains originate from one sample sequenced in a study of identical twins. TCRdb reprocessed the 5' RACE reads via MiXCR and lists one record per CDR3 protein. Among approximately 300,000 distinct CDR3 sequences, less than 9.5% were seen once, and the ten largest hold roughly 7%. This sample was shared with a second study, whose subject was yellow fever vaccine responses in identical twins.

The sequencing sample was made of CD8+ T cells sorted from blood. Receptor source: a woman aged 18 to 35 in good health.

This chain links TRBV6-4 with TRBJ2-1; D call uncertain. The CDR3 consists of 16 residues. The germline CDR1 and CDR2 sequences are MRHNA and SNTAGT. V was shortened by 0 bases and J by 0 bases, with 9 bases between the two germline ends. The CDR3 nucleotides read TGTGCCAGCAGTGACTCCACGAATCCCTCCTACAATGAGCAGTTCTTC. Protein: CASSDSTNPSYNEQFF.

V is TRBV10-3 and J is TRBJ2-7; D is undetermined. The germline V gene has CDR1 ENHRY and CDR2 SYGVKD. The length of the CDR3 is 12 residues. V was pared by 0 bases and J by 7 bases, with 7 bases between. CDR3 bases: TGTGCCATCAGTGAGTCTGGGCGAGAGCAGTACTTC. It specifies CAISESGREQYF.